These 12 T cell receptor beta chains were sequenced from one sample in a study of T-cell reconstitution after alpha-beta-depleted transplantation in children. Preparation of the TCRbeta library was carried out with unique molecular identifiers. TCRdb independently ran MiXCR on the PCR reads; one entry per CDR3 protein. The data contain roughly 45,000 distinct CDR3 sequences, nearly 9.5% of them seen just once; the ten biggest clones take up approximately 30%. The sample consisted of PBMCs, mostly from graft donor cells, taken 60 days after TCRalphabeta/CD19-depleted stem cell transplant. The receptors here all came from a male patient between 2 and 10 years old who had a stem cell transplant for chronic granulomatous disease, so the T cells may come from the graft donor.

This clonotype was detected many times. This chain connects TRBV29-1 to TRBJ2-5, with a tentative D call TRBD2 (6 bases). Trimming took off 8 bases at V and 2 bases at J, with 15 bases between the two ends. CDR1 is SQVTM and CDR2 is ANQGSEA in the germline V gene. CDR3 size: 13 residues. CDR3 protein: CSLGGTAQETQYF. CDR3 bases: TGCAGCCTTGGGGGGACGGCGCAAGAGACCCAGTACTTC.

This clonotype was seen a few times. This sequence joins TRBV18 and TRBJ2-6; no reliable D call. Germline V gene sequence: CDR1 KGHSH, CDR2 LQKENI. Trimming cost V 5 bases and J 0 bases, with 17 bases left between them. The CDR3 sequence is 18 residues long. The CDR3 DNA sequence: TGTGCCAGCTCATCAGCCTGGAGAAGTTCCTCTGGGGCCAACGTCCTGACTTTC. Its protein product is CASSSAWRSSSGANVLTF.

This clonotype was counted ten times or more. The chain's CDR3 is CASSSGTSVSFYNEQFF. As DNA, the CDR3 is TGCGCCAGCAGCTCCGGGACTAGCGTTAGTTTCTACAATGAGCAGTTCTTC. The chain has TRBV5-1 and TRBJ2-1, with 10 bases that match TRBD2. Germline V CDR1 and CDR2: SGHRS, YFSETQ. The CDR3 runs to 17 residues. With V trimmed by 3 bases and J by 3 bases, 9 bases remained unmatched.

This clonotype occurred many times. The chain uses TRBV6-5 and TRBJ2-1, with 9 bases fitting TRBD2. CDR1 is MNHEY, CDR2 SVGAGI, per germline. The CDR3 sequence is 17 residues long. Trimming removed 2 bases from V and 5 bases from J; junction bases left unmatched: 10. This CDR3 is CASSYRAPLAGNNEQFF. The CDR3 nucleotides are TGTGCCAGCAGTTACCGAGCCCCGCTAGCGGGGAACAATGAGCAGTTCTTC.

This clonotype has a count of ten or more. V is TRBV11-2 and J is TRBJ2-7; D is ambiguous. This CDR3 comprises 14 residues. Germline CDR1 SGHAT, CDR2 FQNNGV. The V end lost 5 bases, the J end lost 2 bases, and 13 bases lay between the germline ends. The CDR3 sequence is CASSDPPSPYEQYF. CDR3 bases: TGTGCCAGCAGCGACCCCCCGTCTCCCTACGAGCAGTACTTC. The full variable domain, completed using reference TRBV11-2 and TRBJ2-7, is EAGVAQSPRYKIIEKRQSVAFWCNPISGHATLYWYQQILGQGPKLLIQFQNNGVVDDSQLPKDRFSAERLKGVDSTLKIQPAKLEDSAVYLCASSDPPSPYEQYFGPGTRLTVT.

The chain joins TRBV27 to TRBJ1-4, with TRBD1 identical over 8 bases. The V and J ends lost 4 bases and 2 bases, in that order; junction bases with no gene match: 9. Germline V CDR1 and CDR2: MNHEY, SMNVEV (reference sequence). This CDR3 has 17 residues. CDR3 loop: CASSSAGQGRTNEKLFF. As DNA, the CDR3 is TGTGCCAGCAGTTCCGCAGGACAGGGACGGACTAATGAAAAACTGTTTTTT.

V gene TRBV12-3 or TRBV12-4 combines with J gene TRBJ2-2, with 9 bases aligning to TRBD2. This CDR3 is built from 18 residues. V gave up 3 bases and J gave up 0 bases; unmatched junction bases: 8. CDR3 DNA: TGTGCCAGCAGTTTTTATATGGGACTAGCAGCGAACACCGGGGAGCTGTTTTTT. The encoded protein is CASSFYMGLAANTGELFF.

This clonotype ranks as medium-sized. CDR3 bases: TGTGCCAGCAGCTTAAGTGCAGGGAGGTATACAGATACGCAGTATTTT. It specifies CASSLSAGRYTDTQYF. V gene TRBV7-9 combines with J gene TRBJ2-3, with D tentatively TRBD2 (6 bases). This CDR3 spans 16 amino acids. CDR1 SEHNR and CDR2 FQNEAQ come from the germline V gene (reference sequence). V lost 2 bases and J lost 3, with 15 bases in between.

This chain joins TRBV20-1 and TRBJ2-1; 10 nucleotides align to TRBD2. Germline loops: CDR1 DFQATT, CDR2 SNEGSKA (reference sequence). Unmatched junction bases numbered 6, after V lost 6 bases and J lost 4 bases. The CDR3 totals 14 residues. The CDR3 DNA reads as TGCAGTGCGCCAGGGACTAGCGTTTACAATGAGCAGTTCTTC. The encoded protein is CSAPGTSVYNEQFF.

This clonotype occurred many times. V gene TRBV2 combines with J gene TRBJ2-7, with TRBD2 matching 12 bases. CDR1 and CDR2 (germline): SNHLY, FYNNEI. The CDR3 has 15 amino acids. Germline trimming cut 7 bases from V and 2 bases from J; bases unmatched to any gene: 6. The CDR3 reads CASNLAGGKAYEQYF. The CDR3 DNA reads TGTGCCAGCAACCTAGCGGGAGGGAAGGCCTACGAGCAGTACTTC.

A few counts support this clonotype. Sequence at one end of the junction differs from germline and may be a read error. This chain links TRBV20-1 with TRBJ2-7; 12 positions match TRBD2. In germline, CDR1 is DFQATT, CDR2 SNEGSKA (reference sequence). This CDR3 region has 17 residues. As DNA, the CDR3 is TGCTGTGCTAGTCCGATGGCGGGACTAGCGGGCTCCTACGAGCAGTACTTC. Protein: CCASPMAGLAGSYEQYF.

This clonotype was recorded many times. This chain connects TRBV20-1 to TRBJ1-2, with a possible D match to TRBD1 (5 bases). The CDR3 is made up of 16 amino acids. Per the germline V gene, CDR1 is DFQATT and CDR2 is SNEGSKA (reference sequence). Trimming stripped 0 bases from V and 4 bases from J, with 18 bases between. CDR3 amino acids: CSAREVTASGGYGYTF. Here the CDR3 DNA reads TGCAGTGCTAGAGAGGTTACAGCGAGCGGGGGCTATGGCTACACCTTC.